These 26 T cell receptor beta chains were sequenced from one sample in a study of CD8 T cells in Susac syndrome. Random hexamers served to reverse transcribe roughly 0.45 to 1 ug RNA. Each CDR3 protein is one row after TCRdb ran MiXCR on the immunoSEQ multiplex PCR reads. The data hold some 260,000 distinct CDR3 sequences, with 93% observed a single time. The sequencing sample was made of CD4+ T cells from PBMCs. The receptors were sampled from a human donor with multiple sclerosis.

The chain is built from TRBV15 and TRBJ1-1; 7 bases agree with TRBD1. The CDR3 length is 16 residues. CDR1 is LNHNV and CDR2 is YYDKDF in the germline V gene (reference sequence). V lost 1 base, J lost 3 bases, and 8 bases stayed unmatched. The CDR3 is CATSRADRFEDTEAFF. As DNA, the CDR3 is TGTGCCACCAGCAGAGCGGACAGGTTCGAGGACACTGAAGCTTTCTTT.

The rearrangement uses TRBV6-2 or TRBV6-3 and TRBJ2-7; D unclear. This CDR3 spans 13 amino acids. The V end was cut by 6 bases, the J end by 3 bases, with 12 bases between. CDR1 and CDR2 from the germline V gene are MNHEY and SVGEGT. This CDR3 is CASRPVGSYEQYF. The CDR3 DNA sequence: TGTGCCAGCAGGCCTGTCGGAAGCTACGAGCAGTACTTC.

J is TRBJ2-7 and V is TRBV28; TRBD2 might be the D (5 bases). V shed 6 bases and J shed 8 bases, with 17 bases lying between them. Germline CDR1 MDHEN, CDR2 SYDVKM. This CDR3 contains 13 residues. CDR3 nucleotide sequence: TGTGCCAGCAGCCCGGGTCCTACCGGGAAGCAGTACTTC. Protein sequence: CASSPGPTGKQYF.

The chain recombines TRBV3-1 with TRBJ2-5; TRBD2 matches 7 bases. CDR1 and CDR2 (germline): LGHDT, YNNKEL (reference sequence). The CDR3 consists of 14 residues. V dropped 4 bases and J dropped 1; count of bases not matched to a gene: 3. CDR3 in DNA: TGTGCCAGCAGCCTGAGGACTAGCCAAGAGACCCAGTACTTC. It codes for CASSLRTSQETQYF.

This chain connects TRBV4-2 to TRBJ2-1, with 9 bases that match TRBD2. Germline CDR1 reads LGHNA; CDR2 reads YNFKEQ. The ends lost 0 bases at V and 6 bases at J; junction bases unmatched: 6. The CDR3 contains 16 residues. CDR3 in amino acids: CASSQDVAGASNEQFF. DNA for the CDR3: TGTGCCAGCAGCCAAGATGTAGCGGGGGCGAGCAATGAGCAGTTCTTC.

The chain recombines TRBV27 with TRBJ2-7, with 12 bases matching TRBD1. The V gene end was trimmed by 4 bases and the J gene end by 5 bases; junction bases not matched to a gene: 9. Germline V gene sequence: CDR1 MNHEY, CDR2 SMNVEV (reference sequence). CDR3 length equals 16 residues. CDR3 nucleotides: TGTGCCAGCAGTTGGGCCCCGGGACAGGGGGCTAACGAGCAGTACTTC. This translates into CASSWAPGQGANEQYF.

The count of this clonotype is one. The V call is TRBV14, the J call TRBJ2-3, with D possibly called TRBD1 or TRBD2 (6 bases each). Germline-derived CDR1 and CDR2 are SGHDN and FVKESK. With 1 base removed from V and 9 bases from J, the gap between germline ends came to 17 bases. The CDR3 runs to 15 residues. The DNA for the CDR3 is TGTGCCAGCAGCCAAGGAGGGGGGATATATCCAACGCAGTATTTT. Amino acids: CASSQGGGIYPTQYF.

J is TRBJ2-7 and V is TRBV28; no clear D gene. CDR3 length: 13 residues. Germline lookup yields CDR1 MDHEN and CDR2 SYDVKM. Trimming left V 5 bases short and J 5 bases short, with 13 bases between. The CDR3 loop reads CASSPRIGHEQYF. CDR3 bases: TGTGCCAGCAGTCCGCGCATTGGGCACGAGCAGTACTTC. Looking up the rest from reference TRBV28 and TRBJ2-7 gives the full variable domain: DVKVTQSSRYLVKRTGEKVFLECVQDMDHENMFWYRQDPGLGLRLIYFSYDVKMKEKGDIPEGYSVSREKKERFSLILESASTNQTSMYLCASSPRIGHEQYFGPGTRLTVT.

The rearrangement joins TRBV6-6 to TRBJ2-3; 7 nucleotides align to TRBD2. The V and J ends lost 6 bases and 1 base, in that order; junction bases with no gene match: 4. From germline, CDR1 is MNHNY and CDR2 SVGAGI (reference sequence). This CDR3 contains 14 residues. The DNA of the CDR3 is TGTGCCAGCAGGCTCAGCGGGGGCACAGATACGCAGTATTTT. Translated, it gives CASRLSGGTDTQYF.

The rearrangement uses TRBV7-6 and TRBJ2-5; 8 bases agree with TRBD2. Trimming removed 7 bases from V and 1 base from J; junction bases left unmatched: 11. CDR1 is SGHVS, CDR2 FNYEAQ, per germline. The CDR3 spans 16 residues. In nucleotides, the CDR3 is TGTGCCAGCACCCGGGGGGTAGCGGGGAGCCAAGAGACCCAGTACTTC. Translation: CASTRGVAGSQETQYF.

The chain joins TRBV7-3 to TRBJ2-7, with 8 bases fitting TRBD1. V lost 1 base and J lost 3; bases outside the gene matches: 5. CDR1 SGHTA and CDR2 FQGTGA come from the germline V gene. This CDR3 region has 15 residues. CDR3 DNA sequence: TGTGCCAGCAGCTTAAGCGCAGGGGGCATCTACGAGCAGTACTTC. This sequence encodes CASSLSAGGIYEQYF. The full variable domain, its missing parts supplied by reference TRBV7-3 and TRBJ2-7, is GAGVSQTPSNKVTEKGKYVELRCDPISGHTALYWYRQSLGQGPEFLIYFQGTGAADDSGLPNDRFFAVRPEGSVSTLKIQRTERGDSAVYLCASSLSAGGIYEQYFGPGTRLTVT.

The chain carries TRBV5-1 and TRBJ2-7; tentative D call: TRBD2 (6 bases). Germline V CDR1 and CDR2: SGHRS, YFSETQ. The CDR3 runs 12 residues. Trimming stripped 1 base from V and 7 bases from J, with 9 bases between. As DNA, the CDR3 is TGCGCCAGCAGCTTGATTGGGGGGGAGCAGTACGTC. This gives the protein CASSLIGGEQYV.

This clonotype was seen more than once but under ten times. This CDR3 reads CASSPSYEQYV. DNA for the CDR3: TGTGCCAGCAGTCCCTCCTACGAGCAGTACGTC. V and J are TRBV27 and TRBJ2-7, with unresolved D. Trimming shortened V by 5 bases and J by 0 bases, and 2 bases separated the two germline ends. From germline, CDR1 is MNHEY and CDR2 SMNVEV (reference sequence). The CDR3 consists of 11 residues.

This rearrangement joins TRBV29-1 to TRBJ2-3, with 7 bases lining up with TRBD2. J was trimmed by 4 bases and V by 4 bases; bases with no gene match: 2. Germline V CDR1 and CDR2: SQVTM, ANQGSEA. CDR3 size: 12 residues. This CDR3 is CSVGGSPDTQYF. In DNA form, the CDR3 reads TGCAGCGTTGGCGGGAGCCCAGATACGCAGTATTTT.

The V and J genes are TRBV5-1 and TRBJ1-3, with D unresolved. CDR1 and CDR2 (germline): SGHRS, YFSETQ. CDR3 length: 14 amino acids. V was clipped by 4 bases and J by 3 bases, with 11 bases between them. The CDR3 DNA sequence: TGCGCCAGCAGCCCCCGGGCAGATGGAAACACCATATATTTT. Translated: CASSPRADGNTIYF.

The rearrangement uses TRBV20-1 and TRBJ2-5, with TRBD1 matching 8 bases. After removal of 3 bases from V and 2 bases from J, the junction contained 8 bases not matched to a gene. Germline V gene data show CDR1 as DFQATT and CDR2 as SNEGSKA (reference sequence). The CDR3 loop spans 15 amino acids. The CDR3 DNA follows: TGCAGTGCTAGCGCCCCAGGGGGCGGACAAGAGACCCAGTACTTC. Encoded protein: CSASAPGGGQETQYF.

The chain links TRBV4-2 to TRBJ2-3, with 7 bases fitting TRBD2. Germline V lookup: CDR1 LGHNA, CDR2 YNFKEQ. Trimming at V came to 5 bases and at J to 4 bases, leaving 21 bases not matched to a gene. CDR3 length: 19 residues. The CDR3 region has the DNA TGTGCCAGCAGCATGCAGGGACGGGGGGTCGGTGTGGGCCCAGATACGCAGTATTTT. Encoded protein: CASSMQGRGVGVGPDTQYF.

The rearrangement joins TRBV11-2 to TRBJ2-2; D gene ambiguous. The CDR3 totals 14 residues. CDR1 SGHAT and CDR2 FQNNGV come from the germline V gene. V dropped 3 bases and J dropped 1 base, with 6 bases sitting between them. The CDR3 protein is CASSLFWNTGELFF. The CDR3 DNA reads TGTGCCAGCAGCTTGTTCTGGAACACCGGGGAGCTGTTTTTT.

The chain carries TRBV29-1 and TRBJ2-7, with 10 bases that match TRBD1. Germline V gene sequence: CDR1 SQVTM, CDR2 ANQGSEA. The CDR3 extends over 15 amino acids. V dropped 1 base and J dropped 2; count of bases not matched to a gene: 5. The CDR3: CSVEVGTGETYEQYF. In nucleotides, the CDR3 is TGCAGCGTTGAAGTCGGGACAGGGGAAACCTACGAGCAGTACTTC.

The V gene is TRBV19, the J gene TRBJ2-5; perhaps TRBD1 as D (7 bases). The CDR3 sequence is 15 residues long. Germline assignment: CDR1 LNHDA and CDR2 SQIVND (reference sequence). The V and J ends lost 6 bases and 2 bases respectively, with 16 bases between them. CDR3 amino acids: CASRPSSGGQETQYF. CDR3 nucleotides: TGTGCCAGTAGGCCGTCATCAGGGGGGCAAGAGACCCAGTACTTC. The full variable domain, rest sourced from reference TRBV19 and TRBJ2-5, is DGGITQSPKYLFRKEGQNVTLSCEQNLNHDAMYWYRQDPGQGLRLIYYSQIVNDFQKGDIAEGYSVSREKKESFPLTVTSAQKNPTAFYLCASRPSSGGQETQYFGPGTRLLVL.

V and J are TRBV20-1 and TRBJ2-3; unclear D gene. V was trimmed by 0 bases and J by 6 bases, leaving 4 bases between them. Germline CDR1 is DFQATT and CDR2 is SNEGSKA (reference sequence). The CDR3 is 11 amino acids. CDR3 bases: TGCAGTGCTAGAGAGGGGGATACGCAGTATTTT. It codes for CSAREGDTQYF.

V is TRBV12-3 or TRBV12-4 and J is TRBJ1-4; TRBD1 agrees at 8 bases. J gave up 3 bases and V 5 bases, and 14 bases lay outside the gene matches. This CDR3 has 18 amino acids. CDR3 sequence (DNA): TGTGCCAGCAGTCCCGGAGGCAGGGGGCGCGGGGCTAATGAAAAACTGTTTTTT. Residues: CASSPGGRGRGANEKLFF.

This clonotype was picked up a small number of times. The chain is built from TRBV4-2 and TRBJ1-2, with 7 bases identical to TRBD1. The CDR3 has 15 amino acids. V trimming: 3 bases; J trimming: 0 bases; junction bases outside the gene matches: 4. Per the germline V gene, CDR1 is LGHNA and CDR2 is YNFKEQ. DNA of the CDR3: TGTGCCAGCAGCCAGCCGACAGGGCCTAACTATGGCTACACCTTC. As protein: CASSQPTGPNYGYTF.

The chain has TRBV25-1 and TRBJ1-3; no clear D gene. The CDR3 is 13 residues long. Per the germline V gene, CDR1 is MGHDK and CDR2 is SYGVNS. The germline V and J ends were trimmed by 2 bases and 4 bases, with 6 bases remaining between them. The DNA for the CDR3 is TGTGCCAGCAGTGAACCCGGCGGAAACACCATATATTTT. Translating it yields CASSEPGGNTIYF.

This clonotype has only one observation. The chain carries TRBV29-1 and TRBJ2-1, with a weak D call TRBD2 (5 bases). The ends were cut back, 7 bases at V and 7 bases at J, with 8 bases in the middle. This CDR3 spans 10 amino acids. Germline CDR1 reads SQVTM; CDR2 reads ANQGSEA. The CDR3 DNA sequence: TGCAGCGCCGGGGAGAATGAGCAGTTCTTC. Translation: CSAGENEQFF.

The chain uses TRBV20-1 and TRBJ2-5; D might be TRBD2 (5 bases). The length of the CDR3 is 15 residues. V gave up 0 bases and J gave up 2 bases, with 13 bases separating them. Germline lookup yields CDR1 DFQATT and CDR2 SNEGSKA (reference sequence). The CDR3 is CSAREASHAQETQYF. The DNA of the CDR3 is TGCAGTGCTAGAGAGGCTAGCCACGCTCAAGAGACCCAGTACTTC.